This entry concerns a single TCR beta chain. The antigen remains unidentified. immunoSEQ multiplex PCR used an average of roughly 1,300 ng genomic DNA. Sequencing was performed with immunoSEQ multiplex PCR; in TCRdb, only in-frame clones are kept and a portion is missing. Found here are about 40,000 clones; the top ten clones hold 7.6%. This sample is part of a study of T cells in women clearing cervical HPV infection. The overall study: Control women cleared a single incident HPV16 infection within 12 months. Findings and limits, study-wide: Repertoire richness, not evenness, was significantly elevated in CIN3+ cases versus controls.

The sequence derives from a woman between 18 and 75 years old with a cervical HPV16 infection that either progressed to CIN3+ or cleared (not recorded which). Material for sequencing was blood buffy coat.

The CDR3 spells CASSPLGQGMSSYNSPLHF. Partial CDR3 DNA: TGCGCCAGCAGCCCACTGGGACAGGGGATGAGCTCCTATAATTCACCC. The gene calls are TRBV5-1 and TRBJ1-6; TRBD1 aligns across 10 bases. The sequenced fragment ends 3 residues before the CDR3 boundary, so the rest is inferred from the germline J gene. Trimming removed 4 bases from V and 0 bases from J; junction bases left unmatched: 10. The CDR3 consists of 19 residues. Germline lookup yields CDR1 SGHRS and CDR2 YFSETQ.